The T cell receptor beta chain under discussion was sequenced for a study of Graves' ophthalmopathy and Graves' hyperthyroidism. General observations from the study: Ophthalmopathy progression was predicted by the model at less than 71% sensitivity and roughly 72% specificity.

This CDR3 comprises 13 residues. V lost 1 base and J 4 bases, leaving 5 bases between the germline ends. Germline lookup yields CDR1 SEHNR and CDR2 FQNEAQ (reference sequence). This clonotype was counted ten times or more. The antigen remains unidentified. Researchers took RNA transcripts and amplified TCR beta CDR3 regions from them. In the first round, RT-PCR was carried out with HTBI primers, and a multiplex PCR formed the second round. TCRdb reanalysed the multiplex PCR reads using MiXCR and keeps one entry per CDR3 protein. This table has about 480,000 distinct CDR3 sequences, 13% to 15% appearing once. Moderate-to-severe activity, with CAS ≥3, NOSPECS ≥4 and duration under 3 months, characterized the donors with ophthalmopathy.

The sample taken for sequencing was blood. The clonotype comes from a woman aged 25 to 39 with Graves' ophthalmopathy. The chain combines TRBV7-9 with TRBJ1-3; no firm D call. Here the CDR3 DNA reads TGTGCCAGCAGCTTAGAACGGGGAAACACCATATATTTT. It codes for CASSLERGNTIYF.